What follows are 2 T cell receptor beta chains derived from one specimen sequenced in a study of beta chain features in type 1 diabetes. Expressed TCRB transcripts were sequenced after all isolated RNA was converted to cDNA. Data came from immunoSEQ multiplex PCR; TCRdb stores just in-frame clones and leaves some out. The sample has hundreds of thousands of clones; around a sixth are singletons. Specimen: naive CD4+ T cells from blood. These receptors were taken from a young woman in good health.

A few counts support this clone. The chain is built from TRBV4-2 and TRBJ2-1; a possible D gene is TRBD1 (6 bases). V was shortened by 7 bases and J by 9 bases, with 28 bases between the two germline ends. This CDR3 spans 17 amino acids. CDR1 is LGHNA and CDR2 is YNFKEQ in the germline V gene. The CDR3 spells CASNPSPGHPPSSEQFF. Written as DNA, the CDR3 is TGTGCCAGCAACCCGTCGCCGGGACACCCTCCTTCGTCTGAGCAGTTCTTC.

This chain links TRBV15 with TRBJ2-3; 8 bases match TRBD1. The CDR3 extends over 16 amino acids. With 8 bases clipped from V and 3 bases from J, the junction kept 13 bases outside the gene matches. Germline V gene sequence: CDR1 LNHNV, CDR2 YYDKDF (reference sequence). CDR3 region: CATASSRTGRTDTQYF. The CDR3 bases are TGTGCCACCGCATCCTCAAGGACAGGGCGTACAGATACGCAGTATTTT. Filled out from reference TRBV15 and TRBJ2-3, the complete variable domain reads DAMVIQNPRYQVTQFGKPVTLSCSQTLNHNVMYWYQQKSSQAPKLLFHYYDKDFNNEADTPDNFQSRRPNTSFCFLDIRSPGLGDTAMYLCATASSRTGRTDTQYFGPGTRLTVL.